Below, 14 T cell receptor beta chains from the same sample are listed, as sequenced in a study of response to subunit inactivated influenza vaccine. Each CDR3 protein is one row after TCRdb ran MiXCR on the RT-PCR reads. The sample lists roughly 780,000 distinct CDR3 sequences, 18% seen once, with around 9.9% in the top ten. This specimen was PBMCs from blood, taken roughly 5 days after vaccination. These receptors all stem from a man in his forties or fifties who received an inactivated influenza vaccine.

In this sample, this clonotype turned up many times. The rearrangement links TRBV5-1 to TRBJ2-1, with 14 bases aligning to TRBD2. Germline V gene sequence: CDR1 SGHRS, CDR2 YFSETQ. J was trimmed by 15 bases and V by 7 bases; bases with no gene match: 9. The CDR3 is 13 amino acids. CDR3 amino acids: CASQGLAGAWPFF. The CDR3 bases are TGCGCCAGCCAGGGACTAGCGGGAGCTTGGCCGTTCTTC.

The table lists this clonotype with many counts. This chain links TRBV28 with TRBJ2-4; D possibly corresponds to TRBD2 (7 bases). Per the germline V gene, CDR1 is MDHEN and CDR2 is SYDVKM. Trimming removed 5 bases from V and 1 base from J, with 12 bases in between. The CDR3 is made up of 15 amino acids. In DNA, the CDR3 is TGTGCCAGCAGTATTGGGGGGGCTGCCAAAAACATTCAGTACTTC. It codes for CASSIGGAAKNIQYF.

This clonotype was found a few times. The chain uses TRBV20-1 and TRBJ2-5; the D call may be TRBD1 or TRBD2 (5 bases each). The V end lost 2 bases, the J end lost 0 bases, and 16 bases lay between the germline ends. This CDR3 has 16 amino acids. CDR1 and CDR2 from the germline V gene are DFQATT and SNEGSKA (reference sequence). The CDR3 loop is CSARLDDPGHQETQYF. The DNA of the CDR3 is TGCAGTGCTAGACTAGATGATCCGGGACACCAAGAGACCCAGTACTTC.

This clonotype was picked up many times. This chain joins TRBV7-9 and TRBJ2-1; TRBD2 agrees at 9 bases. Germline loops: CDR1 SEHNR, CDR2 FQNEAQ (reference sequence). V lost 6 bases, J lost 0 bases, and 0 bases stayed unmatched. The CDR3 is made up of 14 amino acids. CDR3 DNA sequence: TGTGCCAGCAGGACTAGCGGCTCCTACAATGAGCAGTTCTTC. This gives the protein CASRTSGSYNEQFF.

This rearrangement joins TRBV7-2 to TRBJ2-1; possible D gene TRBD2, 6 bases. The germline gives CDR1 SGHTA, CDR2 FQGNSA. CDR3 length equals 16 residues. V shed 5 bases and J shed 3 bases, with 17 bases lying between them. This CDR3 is CASSQAGGTLYNEQFF. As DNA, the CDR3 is TGTGCCAGCAGCCAGGCTGGGGGGACCCTCTACAATGAGCAGTTCTTC.

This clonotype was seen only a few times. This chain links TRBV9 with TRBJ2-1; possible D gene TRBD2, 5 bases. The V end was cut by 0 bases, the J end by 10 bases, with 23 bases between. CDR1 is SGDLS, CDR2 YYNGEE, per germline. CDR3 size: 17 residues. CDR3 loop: CASSVALYAGSAKEQFF. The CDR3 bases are TGTGCCAGCAGCGTAGCCCTCTACGCGGGCTCGGCGAAGGAGCAGTTCTTC. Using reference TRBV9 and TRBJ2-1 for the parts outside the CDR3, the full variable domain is DSGVTQTPKHLITATGQRVTLRCSPRSGDLSVYWYQQSLDQGLQFLIQYYNGEERAKGNILERFSAQQFPDLHSELNLSSLELGDSALYFCASSVALYAGSAKEQFFGPGTRLTVL.

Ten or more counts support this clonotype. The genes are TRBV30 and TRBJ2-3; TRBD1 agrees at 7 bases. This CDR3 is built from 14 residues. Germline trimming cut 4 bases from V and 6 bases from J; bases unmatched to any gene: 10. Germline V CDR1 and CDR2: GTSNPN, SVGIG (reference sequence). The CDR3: CAWKGGALGDTQYF. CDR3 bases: TGTGCCTGGAAAGGGGGCGCTTTGGGTGATACGCAGTATTTT. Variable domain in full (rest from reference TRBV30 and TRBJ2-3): SQTIHQWPATLVQPVGSPLSLECTVEGTSNPNLYWYRQAAGRGLQLLFYSVGIGQISSEVPQNLSASRPQDRQFILSSKKLLLSDSGFYLCAWKGGALGDTQYFGPGTRLTVL.

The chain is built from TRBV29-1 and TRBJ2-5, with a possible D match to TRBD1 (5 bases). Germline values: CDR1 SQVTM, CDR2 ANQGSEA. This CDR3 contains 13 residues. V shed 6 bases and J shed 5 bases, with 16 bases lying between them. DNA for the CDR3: TGCAGCGTCGTAGGACAATTGGTTGAGACCCAGTACTTC. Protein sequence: CSVVGQLVETQYF.

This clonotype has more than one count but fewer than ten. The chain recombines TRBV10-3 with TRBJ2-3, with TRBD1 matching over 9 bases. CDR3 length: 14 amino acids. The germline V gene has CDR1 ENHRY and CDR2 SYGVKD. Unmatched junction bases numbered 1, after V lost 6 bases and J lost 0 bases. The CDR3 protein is CAISGTGSTDTQYF. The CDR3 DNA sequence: TGTGCCATCAGCGGGACAGGGAGCACAGATACGCAGTATTTT.

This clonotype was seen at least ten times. CDR3 sequence: CASSLSTGTPYEQYF. The CDR3, as DNA: TGTGCCAGCAGCTTATCGACAGGGACCCCCTACGAGCAGTACTTC. V is TRBV7-2 and J is TRBJ2-7, with 7 bases that match TRBD1. This CDR3 region has 15 residues. Germline lookup yields CDR1 SGHTA and CDR2 FQGNSA. The junction had 6 bases not matched to a gene; V was cut back by 2 bases and J by 2 bases. Supplemented by reference TRBV7-2 and TRBJ2-7, the full variable domain reads GAGVSQSPSNKVTEKGKDVELRCDPISGHTALYWYRQSLGQGLEFLIYFQGNSAPDKSGLPSDRFSAERTGGSVSTLTIQRTQQEDSAVYLCASSLSTGTPYEQYFGPGTRLTVT.

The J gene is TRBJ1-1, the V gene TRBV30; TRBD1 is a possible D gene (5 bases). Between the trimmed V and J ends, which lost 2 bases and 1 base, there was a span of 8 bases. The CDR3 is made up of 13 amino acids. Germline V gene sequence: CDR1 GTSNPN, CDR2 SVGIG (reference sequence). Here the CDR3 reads CAWSNRGNTEAFF. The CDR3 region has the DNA TGTGCCTGGAGTAATAGGGGGAACACTGAAGCTTTCTTT.

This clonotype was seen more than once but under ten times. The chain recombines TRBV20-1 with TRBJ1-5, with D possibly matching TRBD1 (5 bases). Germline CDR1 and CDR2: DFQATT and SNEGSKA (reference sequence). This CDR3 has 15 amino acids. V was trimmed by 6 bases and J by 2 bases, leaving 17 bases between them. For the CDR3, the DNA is TGCAGTGCAAGCTGGGGACCGGCGGGCAATCAGCCCCAGCATTTT. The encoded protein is CSASWGPAGNQPQHF.

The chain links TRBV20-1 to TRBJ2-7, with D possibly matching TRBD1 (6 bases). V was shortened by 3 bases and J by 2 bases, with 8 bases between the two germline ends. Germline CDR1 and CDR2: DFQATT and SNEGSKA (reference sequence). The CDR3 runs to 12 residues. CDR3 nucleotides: TGCAGTGCTAGTGACAGGCCCTACGAGCAGTACTTC. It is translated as CSASDRPYEQYF.

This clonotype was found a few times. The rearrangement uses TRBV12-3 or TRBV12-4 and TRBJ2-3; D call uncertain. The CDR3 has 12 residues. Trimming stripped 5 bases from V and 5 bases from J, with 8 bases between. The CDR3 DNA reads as TGTGCCAGCAGTCCAGGAAAAGATACGCAGTATTTT. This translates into CASSPGKDTQYF.